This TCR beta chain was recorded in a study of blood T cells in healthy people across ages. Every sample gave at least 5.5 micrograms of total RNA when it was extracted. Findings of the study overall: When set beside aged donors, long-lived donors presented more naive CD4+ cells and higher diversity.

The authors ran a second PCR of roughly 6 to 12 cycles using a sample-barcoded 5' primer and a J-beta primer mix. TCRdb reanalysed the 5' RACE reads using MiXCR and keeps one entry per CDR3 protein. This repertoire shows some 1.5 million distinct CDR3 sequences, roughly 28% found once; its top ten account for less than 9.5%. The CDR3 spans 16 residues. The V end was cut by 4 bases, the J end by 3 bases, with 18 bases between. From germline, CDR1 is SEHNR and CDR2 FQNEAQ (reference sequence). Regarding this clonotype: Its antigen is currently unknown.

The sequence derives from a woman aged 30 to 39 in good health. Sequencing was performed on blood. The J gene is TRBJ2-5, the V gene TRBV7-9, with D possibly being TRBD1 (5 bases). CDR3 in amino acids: CASSYQASDREETQYF. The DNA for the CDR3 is TGTGCCAGCAGCTATCAGGCCTCAGACAGAGAAGAGACCCAGTACTTC.